Listed below are T cell receptor beta chains from one sample, sequenced in a study of blood T cell repertoires in COVID-19. TCRdb's table, derived via immunoSEQ multiplex PCR, lists solely in-frame clones and lacks some. The sample carries about 140,000 clones, approximately 80% recorded once. The sequencing input was peripheral blood. The receptor source for this set is a man aged 60 to 75 with active or convalescent COVID-19. The CDR3 runs from the conserved cysteine through the conserved F or W.

len | v_gene | CDR3aa
13 | TRBV30 | CAWSERGPDEAFF
15 | TRBV5-6 | CASSLRLQDDTEAFF
17 | TRBV5-6 | CASSLAFVAGVDNEQFF
14 | TRBV10-3 | CASRVTGGDQPQHF
15 | TRBV28 | CASSPTGGRNEKLFF
14 | TRBV7-2 | CASRYQTGGTEAFF
11 | TRBV12-3/TRBV12-4 | CASSSYNEQFF
16 | TRBV7-8 | CASSTPTGSGANVLTF
15 | TRBV7-2 | CASSPRPRGTGELFF
17 | TRBV7-9 | CASSPPSLYTTNYGYTF
12 | TRBV7-2 | CASSDINSPLHF
13 | TRBV7-8 | CASRIQGALGYTF
17 | TRBV19 | CASSIGFLGGGKNIQYF
14 | TRBV2 | CASRSDRRNEKLFF
14 | TRBV30 | CAWSVDRINTEAFF
14 | TRBV27 | CASSLSIFGTEAFF
15 | TRBV7-8 | CASSSRDRLNSPLHF
16 | TRBV19 | CASSISGILPQETQYF
16 | TRBV5-6 | CASSLTAGGAGEKLFF
16 | TRBV5-4 | CASSSRSSGTYNEQFF
14 | TRBV6-1 | CASSEETSGGIQYF
11 | TRBV7-9 | CASSLGPEQFF
13 | TRBV12-3/TRBV12-4 | CASRAGPSLIEFF
17 | TRBV12-5 | CASVEPQGVAVGNTIYF
15 | TRBV5-6 | CASSPGGQGVYGYTF
15 | TRBV7-9 | CASSLEGGEGNGYTF